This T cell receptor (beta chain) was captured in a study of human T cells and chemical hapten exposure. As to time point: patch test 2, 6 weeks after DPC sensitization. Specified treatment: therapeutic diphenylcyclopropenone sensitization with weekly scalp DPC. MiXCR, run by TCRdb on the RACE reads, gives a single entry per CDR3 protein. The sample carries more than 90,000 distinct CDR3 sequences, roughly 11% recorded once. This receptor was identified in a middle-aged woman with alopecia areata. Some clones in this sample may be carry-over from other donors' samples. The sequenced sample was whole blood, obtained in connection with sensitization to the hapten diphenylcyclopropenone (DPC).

The DNA for the CDR3 is TGCAGTTCATTAGGGACCTCCTACGAGCAGTACTTC. Translating it yields CSSLGTSYEQYF. The V and J genes are TRBV20-1 and TRBJ2-7; either TRBD1 or TRBD2 may fit D (5 bases each). Deletions cut 8 bases from V and 0 bases from J, with 11 bases between. The CDR3 has 12 residues. Germline CDR1 and CDR2: DFQATT and SNEGSKA (reference sequence).